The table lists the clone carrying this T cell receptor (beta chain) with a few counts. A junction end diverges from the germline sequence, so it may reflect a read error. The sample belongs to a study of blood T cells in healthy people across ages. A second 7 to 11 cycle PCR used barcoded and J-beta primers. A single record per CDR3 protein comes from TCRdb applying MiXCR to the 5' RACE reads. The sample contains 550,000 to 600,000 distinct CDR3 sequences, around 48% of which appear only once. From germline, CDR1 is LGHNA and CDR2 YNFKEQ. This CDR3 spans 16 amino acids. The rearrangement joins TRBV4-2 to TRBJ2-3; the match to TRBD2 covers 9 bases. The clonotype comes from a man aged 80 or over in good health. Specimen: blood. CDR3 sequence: CAGSQVASGGTDTQYF. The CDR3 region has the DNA TGTGCCGGCAGCCAAGTGGCTAGCGGGGGCACAGATACGCAGTATTTT.